Each of the 7 T cell receptor beta chains below was sequenced from the same sample in a study of tumor-infiltrating lymphocytes in primary liver carcinoma. Blood RNA came from unsorted whole blood; germline DNA was also extracted. A primer matching the constant region was used to make TCR beta cDNA from approximately 0.55 ug of total RNA. Three nested multiplex PCR rounds, a slightly modified ARM-PCR method, built the TCR beta libraries. Each of the first two PCR rounds ran approximately 9 cycles with TRBV1-TRBV30 forward and C-beta reverse primers. TCRdb recomputed calls from the multiplex PCR reads with MiXCR, one row per CDR3 protein. The table shows 250,000 to 350,000 distinct CDR3 sequences, with more than 55% occurring only once. The sequenced material came from peripheral blood. These receptors were obtained from a woman in her twenties or thirties with primary liver carcinoma and hepatitis B virus infection.

As regards this clonotype: This CDR3 fails to terminate in the conserved phenylalanine or tryptophan, so it likely reflects a read error. CDR3 sequence reads: CASSLAPGQDTEAFL. The CDR3 bases are TGTGCCAGCAGCTTAGCTCCGGGGCAGGACACTGAAGCTTTCCTT. The genes are TRBV11-1 and TRBJ1-1; D may be TRBD1 (5 bases). The CDR3 contains 15 residues. V lost 0 bases, J lost 3 bases, and 11 bases lay in between. Germline CDR1 and CDR2: SGHAT and FQDESV (reference sequence).

Concerning this clonotype itself: A single base separates this from a much larger clone, so it may be a read error. The CDR3 DNA sequence: TGTGCCAGAAGTGAATTGGTATCTGAAGCTTTCTTT. Its translation: CARSELVSEAFF. The chain joins TRBV6-1 to TRBJ1-1; D not resolved. Looked up from germline, CDR1 is MNHNS and CDR2 is SASEGT. There are 12 residues in the CDR3.

As to this clonotype: It may be a read error: a sequence one base away is much more abundant. This chain joins TRBV29-1 and TRBJ2-7; D is perhaps TRBD2 (5 bases). Looked up from germline, CDR1 is SQVTM and CDR2 is ANQGSEA. V was clipped by 8 bases and J by 0 bases, with 14 bases between them. The CDR3 spans 13 residues. CDR3: CSIARESSYEQYF. The CDR3 DNA reads TGCAGCATTGCTAGGGAGAGCTCCTACGAGCAGTACTTC.

This clonotype was seen a few times. The chain combines TRBV5-6 with TRBJ2-5; TRBD2 matches 8 bases. Germline V lookup: CDR1 SGHDT, CDR2 YYEEEE. The ends lost 0 bases at V and 3 bases at J; junction bases unmatched: 10. The CDR3 length is 17 residues. The CDR3 region has the DNA TGTGCCAGCAGCTTGGGGTGGCAGCGGGAGTTTAAAGAGACCCAGTACTTC. This sequence encodes CASSLGWQREFKETQYF.

This clonotype has a handful of counts. V and J are TRBV13 and TRBJ2-7, with D possibly matching TRBD2 (6 bases). The CDR3 runs 13 residues. The ends were cut back, 4 bases at V and 6 bases at J, with 13 bases in the middle. Per the germline V gene, CDR1 is PRHDT and CDR2 is FYEKMQ (reference sequence). This CDR3 reads CASSSNRDSEQYF. CDR3 DNA: TGTGCCAGCAGCTCAAACCGGGACTCCGAGCAGTACTTC.

About this clonotype itself: A read error may produce the germline difference seen at one junction end. This chain connects TRBV12-3 or TRBV12-4 to TRBJ1-1; the D gene is possibly TRBD1 (5 bases). The CDR3 totals 12 residues. The CDR3 sequence: CTSSTSGAEAFF. CDR3 nucleotides: TGTACCAGCAGTACGTCTGGGGCGGAAGCTTTCTTT.

This chain uses TRBV24-1 with TRBJ2-4; tentative D call: TRBD1 (5 bases). The CDR3 is 11 residues long. CDR1 and CDR2 (germline): KGHDR, SFDVKD. V lost 9 bases and J lost 6, with 8 bases in between. The CDR3 protein is CATERGNIQYF. CDR3 nucleotide sequence: TGTGCCACCGAAAGGGGAAACATTCAGTACTTC.